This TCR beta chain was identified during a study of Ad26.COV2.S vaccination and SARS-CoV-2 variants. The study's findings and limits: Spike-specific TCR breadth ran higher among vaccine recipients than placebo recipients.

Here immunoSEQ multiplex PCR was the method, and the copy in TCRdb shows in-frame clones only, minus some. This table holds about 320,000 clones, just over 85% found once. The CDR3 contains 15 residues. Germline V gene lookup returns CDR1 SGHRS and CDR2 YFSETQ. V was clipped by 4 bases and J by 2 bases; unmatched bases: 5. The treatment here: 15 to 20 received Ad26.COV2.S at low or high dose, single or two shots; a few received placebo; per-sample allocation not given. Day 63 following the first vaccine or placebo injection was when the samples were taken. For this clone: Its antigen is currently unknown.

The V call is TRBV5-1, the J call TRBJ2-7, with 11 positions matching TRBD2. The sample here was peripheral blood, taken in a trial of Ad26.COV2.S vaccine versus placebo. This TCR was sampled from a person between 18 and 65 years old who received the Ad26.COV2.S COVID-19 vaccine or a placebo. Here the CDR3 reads CASSRGTSGAYEQYF. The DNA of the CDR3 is TGCGCCAGCAGCCGTGGGACTAGCGGAGCCTACGAGCAGTACTTC.